This T cell receptor (beta chain) was captured in a study of tumor-infiltrating lymphocytes in primary liver carcinoma. Blood RNA came from unsorted whole blood; germline DNA was also extracted. Constant-region priming of approximately 500 ng total RNA yielded TCR beta cDNA. Amplification in three nested multiplex PCR rounds with slightly modified ARM-PCR gave rise to TCR beta libraries. TRBV1-TRBV30 forward primers and a C-beta reverse primer were used in the first two PCR rounds, which each ran for 9 to 10 cycles. MiXCR was run by TCRdb on the multiplex PCR reads, yielding one entry per CDR3 protein. The table shows 300,000 to 350,000 distinct CDR3 sequences, with about 65% occurring only once. CDR1 and CDR2 from the germline V gene are MRHNA and SNTAGT. The CDR3 totals 16 residues. Concerning this clonotype: Germline is not matched at one junction end, which may reflect a read error.

The sequenced material came from peripheral blood. This sequence was found in a man aged 40-55 years with primary liver carcinoma and hepatitis B virus infection. The chain recombines TRBV6-4 with TRBJ2-3; 10 bases match TRBD2. CDR3 loop: CASSDEAGGSTDTQYF. The CDR3 bases are TGTGCCAGCAGTGACGAAGCGGGAGGGAGCACAGATACGCAGTATTTC.